This is a list of T cell receptor beta chains from one sample in a study of shared clonotypes between healthy human individuals. Libraries were prepared by immunoSEQ multiplex PCR; TCRdb keeps only in-frame clonotypes and omits some of them. The repertoire holds over 2,000,000 clones, with 93% as singletons. The sample was naive CD8+ T cells from PBMCs. The receptors derive from a man aged 18-30 years in good health. Some clones in this sample may be carry-over from other donors' samples. Both conserved end residues are part of each CDR3. Fields, in order: clone size, V gene, D gene, J gene, CDR3 DNA, CDR3 protein. A D gene is named only where the DNA matches it firmly. Not all rows give a size; the values are once, few, many and, for expanded clones, a class.

once	TRBV7-9	NA	TRBJ2-7	TGTGCCAGCAGCTCCCCGGGACTTCTTAACGAGCAGTACTTC	CASSSPGLLNEQYF
NA	TRBV11-2	TRBD2	TRBJ2-7	TGTGCCAGCAGTGGGAGAAGCGGGACTGACTCCTACGAGCAGTACTTC	CASSGRSGTDSYEQYF
NA	TRBV7-2	TRBD1	TRBJ2-4	TGTGCCAGCAGCGAAACAGGGGGCCCGCGGTACTTC	CASSETGGPRYF
once	TRBV14	NA	TRBJ1-1	TGTGCCAGCAGCCAAGATTCGCGGGGGGCCGTCACTGAAGCTTTCTTT	CASSQDSRGAVTEAFF
NA	TRBV28	NA	TRBJ2-7	TGTGGAGCGGGCAGAAACTACGAGCAGTACTTC	CGAGRNYEQYF
few	TRBV7-8	NA	TRBJ1-3	TGTGCCAGCAGCTTAGATTGGGGTTCTGGAAACACCATATATTTT	CASSLDWGSGNTIYF
NA	TRBV13	TRBD2	TRBJ2-7	TGTGCCAGCAGCTTCGGACTAGCGGGAGACTACGAGCAGTACTTC	CASSFGLAGDYEQYF
NA	TRBV19	TRBD2	TRBJ2-3	TGTGCCAGTAGCCGTAGCGGGAGTGCAGATACGCAGTATTTT	CASSRSGSADTQYF
NA	TRBV29-1	NA	TRBJ1-2	TGCAGCGCCACAGTGAACTATGGCTACACCTTC	CSATVNYGYTF
NA	TRBV7-3	NA	TRBJ2-2	TGTGCCAGCAGCTTACTCCCAGGCAGTCTGAACACCGGGGAGCTGTTTTTT	CASSLLPGSLNTGELFF
NA	TRBV9	TRBD2	TRBJ2-1	TGTGCCAGCAGCACCAGTACGACTAGCGGGAGTGACGCCTACAATGAGCAGTTCTTC	CASSTSTTSGSDAYNEQFF
NA	TRBV7-8	NA	TRBJ2-2	TGTGCCAGCAGCTTACTCTATGAGAACACCGGGGAGCTGTTTTTT	CASSLLYENTGELFF
NA	TRBV28	NA	TRBJ2-2	TGTGCCAGCAGCCCAACGGGGGATACCGGGGAGCTGTTTTTT	CASSPTGDTGELFF
NA	TRBV28	NA	TRBJ2-1	TGTGCCAGCAGTTTAACGGAGATCAATGAGCAGTTCTTC	CASSLTEINEQFF
NA	TRBV12-5	TRBD1	TRBJ2-7	TGTGCTAGTGGTTACGACAGGGGACCCACCTACGAGCAGTACTTC	CASGYDRGPTYEQYF
NA	TRBV28	NA	TRBJ2-1	TGTGCCAGCGACCTTCGCGCAGGGGCCCTAGAGGAGCAGTTCTTC	CASDLRAGALEEQFF
NA	TRBV4-2	NA	TRBJ1-2	TGTGCCAGCAGCCAAGTACCAGGGGCGGACTATGGCTACACCTTC	CASSQVPGADYGYTF
NA	TRBV28	NA	TRBJ2-1	TGTGCCAGCAGTTCTCGGGGGAGCTCCTACAATGAGCAGTTCTTC	CASSSRGSSYNEQFF
NA	TRBV2	NA	TRBJ2-7	TGTGCCAGCAGACCCCCCAGCGGCTCCCAGGTCTACGAGCAGTACTTC	CASRPPSGSQVYEQYF
NA	TRBV4-2	NA	TRBJ2-7	TGTGCCAGCAGCCAAGATTCGAGTAGCTACGAGCAGTACTTC	CASSQDSSSYEQYF
NA	TRBV27	TRBD1	TRBJ2-5	TGTGCCAGCAGCCTCGGGACAGGGGGCCCTCAAGAGACCCAGTACTTC	CASSLGTGGPQETQYF
NA	TRBV4-2	NA	TRBJ2-5	TGTGCCAGCAGCCACCCCCGCATTGGGATCCAAGAGACCCAGTACTTC	CASSHPRIGIQETQYF
NA	TRBV5-6	TRBD1	TRBJ2-1	TGTGCCAGCAGCTTGGCCTGGGACAGGGGTGGTGAGCAGTTCTTC	CASSLAWDRGGEQFF
NA	TRBV25-1	NA	TRBJ2-5	TGTGCCGCTCAGGGGGGGGAGACCCAGTACTTC	CAAQGGETQYF
once	TRBV11-2	NA	TRBJ2-7	TGTGCCAGCAGCTTAGAGAACCTTTCCTACTACGAGCAGTACTTC	CASSLENLSYYEQYF
NA	TRBV7-9	TRBD2	TRBJ2-1	TGTGCCAGCAGCTTAGTCGCGGGGGTGAATGAGCAGTTCTTC	CASSLVAGVNEQFF
once	TRBV15	TRBD1	TRBJ1-2	TGTGCCACCAGCAGCCGGGACAGGGGAGGCTATGGCTACACCTTC	CATSSRDRGGYGYTF
NA	TRBV5-5	TRBD1	TRBJ2-7	TGTGCCAGCAGTTCCCAAGCGGACAGGGGGAGCCAATACTTC	CASSSQADRGSQYF
NA	TRBV5-8	NA	TRBJ1-1	TGTGCCAGCAGCTTAGGGGGATGGGTTGAAGCTTTCTTT	CASSLGGWVEAFF
NA	TRBV5-6	NA	TRBJ1-2	TGTGCCAGCAGCGGGTGGGGGGCTGGCTACACCTTC	CASSGWGAGYTF
NA	TRBV7-3	NA	TRBJ2-3	TGTGCCAACAGCCCATGGGGCGGGAGCACAGATACGCAGTATTTT	CANSPWGGSTDTQYF
NA	TRBV27	NA	TRBJ2-5	TGTGCCAGCAGTGACAGACAAGAGACCCAGTACTTC	CASSDRQETQYF
once	TRBV9	NA	TRBJ2-1	TGTGCCAGCAGCGGCGACAGTTACAATGAGCAGTTCTTC	CASSGDSYNEQFF
NA	TRBV6-6	NA	TRBJ2-3	TGTGCCAGCAGTTACAGCCTCACAGATACGCAGTATTTT	CASSYSLTDTQYF
NA	TRBV2	NA	TRBJ1-2	TGTGCCAGCAGAGGAGCCGGCCGGGAAGATAAAGCTAACTATGGCTACACCTTC	CASRGAGREDKANYGYTF
NA	TRBV30	NA	TRBJ2-3	TGTGCCTGGCACCCAGGAGGGCATGCAGATACGCAGTATTTT	CAWHPGGHADTQYF
NA	TRBV19	TRBD2	TRBJ2-5	TGTGCCAGTACCCCTAGCGGAAAACAAGAGACCCAGTACTTC	CASTPSGKQETQYF
NA	TRBV5-8	NA	TRBJ2-7	TGTGCCAGCAGCTTGGGCCCCAATCCCCTCGAGCAGTACTTC	CASSLGPNPLEQYF
NA	TRBV30	TRBD1	TRBJ2-5	TGTGCCTGGGTCGGGACAGGCCACCAAGAGACCCAGTACTTC	CAWVGTGHQETQYF
NA	TRBV29-1	NA	TRBJ2-7	TGCAGCGTTGAAGACGGGACCCACGAGCAGTACTTC	CSVEDGTHEQYF
NA	TRBV19	NA	TRBJ1-5	TGTGCCAGTAGTATGATGGGCGCGAACAATCAGCCCCAGCATTTT	CASSMMGANNQPQHF
NA	TRBV6-5	NA	TRBJ2-5	TGTGCCAGCAGCCATCAACCCGGCCTTGGAGAGACCCAGTACTTC	CASSHQPGLGETQYF
NA	TRBV5-1	NA	TRBJ1-1	TGCGCCAGCAGCGGGGACACTGAAGCTTTCTTT	CASSGDTEAFF
once	TRBV9	NA	TRBJ2-3	TGTGCCAGCAGCGTAGGAGGGAGGGGGGCAGATACGCAGTATTTT	CASSVGGRGADTQYF
few	TRBV27	TRBD1	TRBJ1-5	TGTGCCAGCAACACACAGGGGGAGAGCAATCAGCCCCAGCATTTT	CASNTQGESNQPQHF
NA	TRBV28	NA	TRBJ2-5	TGTGCCAGCAGTTTATCTGGTGGGTCCTTGACCCAGTACTTC	CASSLSGGSLTQYF
NA	TRBV7-3	NA	TRBJ2-5	TGTGCCAGCAGCCCAAGACTAGACGGTCAGTACTTC	CASSPRLDGQYF
NA	TRBV27	NA	TRBJ1-2	TGTGCCAGCAGAGAGGACCTAGGCGATGGCTACACCTTC	CASREDLGDGYTF
NA	TRBV27	NA	TRBJ2-1	TGTGCCAGCAGTTTATCACGCGGATACAATGAGCAGTTCTTC	CASSLSRGYNEQFF
NA	TRBV29-1	TRBD2	TRBJ2-7	TGCAGCGTTGAGACTAGCGGGAGTTACGAGCAGTACTTC	CSVETSGSYEQYF